The 27 T cell receptor beta chains below were found in one sample sequenced in a study of cytomegalovirus exposure and HLA in healthy donors. Sequencing was performed with immunoSEQ multiplex PCR; in TCRdb, only in-frame clones are kept and a portion is missing. The table includes about 200,000 clones, almost 90% detected once. Sequenced: PBMCs. The receptors stem from a woman aged 18-29 years in good health and CMV-seronegative.

This chain uses TRBV28 with TRBJ2-7; TRBD2 might be the D (5 bases). This CDR3 is built from 13 residues. CDR1 is MDHEN, CDR2 SYDVKM, per germline. V was shortened by 2 bases and J by 4 bases, with 9 bases between the two germline ends. Written as DNA, the CDR3 is TGTGCCAGCAGTTTAGCGGGCTTGTACGAGCAGTACTTC. Protein: CASSLAGLYEQYF.

About this clone itself: The identical CDR3 is also encoded by other nucleotide sequences in the sample. The chain uses TRBV5-1 and TRBJ2-7; TRBD2 is a possible D gene (6 bases). Germline V gene sequence: CDR1 SGHRS, CDR2 YFSETQ. The CDR3 extends over 16 amino acids. Trimming shortened V by 1 base and J by 4 bases, and 18 bases separated the two germline ends. As DNA, the CDR3 is TGCGCCAGCAGCTTGTCCAGCGGCCGCGGGGTTTACGAGCAGTACTTC. It yields the protein CASSLSSGRGVYEQYF.

The table lists this clone with a few counts. The V call is TRBV28, the J call TRBJ1-2; D gene unclear. V lost 7 bases to trimming and J lost 3 bases, with 12 bases between them. The germline gives CDR1 MDHEN, CDR2 SYDVKM. CDR3 size: 13 residues. In nucleotides, the CDR3 is TGTGCCAGCAACCCGGGGAGGTACTATGGCTACACCTTC. It specifies CASNPGRYYGYTF.

This clone was detected only a few times. The chain couples TRBV30 to TRBJ1-2; D possibly corresponds to TRBD1 (6 bases). Germline V lookup: CDR1 GTSNPN, CDR2 SVGIG (reference sequence). V dropped 0 bases and J dropped 6 bases, with 17 bases sitting between them. CDR3 length: 15 amino acids. In nucleotides, the CDR3 is TGTGCCTGGAGTGTAACAGGGCGGGAGACTCATGGCTACACCTTC. Protein sequence: CAWSVTGRETHGYTF.

The CDR3 DNA sequence: TGTGCCAGCATGAGAGCGGAAAGCTCCTACAATGAGCAGTTCTTC. Translated, it gives CASMRAESSYNEQFF. The gene calls are TRBV6-1 and TRBJ2-1; D might be TRBD2 (5 bases). The CDR3 contains 15 residues. Trimming pared 7 bases from V and 0 bases from J, leaving 13 bases between. Germline CDR1 is MNHNS and CDR2 is SASEGT.

The J gene is TRBJ2-2, the V gene TRBV6-1; 7 bases map to TRBD1. Germline trimming cut 5 bases from V and 4 bases from J; bases unmatched to any gene: 7. The CDR3 runs 15 residues. Germline loops: CDR1 MNHNS, CDR2 SASEGT. The CDR3 DNA is TGTGCCAGCAGTTCGACAGGGTCGGTCACCGGGGAGCTGTTTTTT. This encodes CASSSTGSVTGELFF.

The J gene is TRBJ1-1, the V gene TRBV7-9, with unresolved D. The CDR3 extends over 11 amino acids. CDR1 SEHNR and CDR2 FQNEAQ come from the germline V gene (reference sequence). Trimming left V 5 bases short and J 2 bases short, with 3 bases between. CDR3 residues: CASSLNTEAFF. The CDR3 DNA reads as TGTGCCAGCAGCCTTAACACTGAAGCTTTCTTT. The full variable domain, rest sourced from reference TRBV7-9 and TRBJ1-1, is DTGVSQNPRHKITKRGQNVTFRCDPISEHNRLYWYRQTLGQGPEFLTYFQNEAQLEKSRLLSDRFSAERPKGSFSTLEIQRTEQGDSAMYLCASSLNTEAFFGQGTRLTVV.

This clone appeared a few times. This chain links TRBV15 with TRBJ1-5, with TRBD1 identical over 7 bases. V lost 4 bases, J lost 5 bases, and 11 bases stayed unmatched. The length of the CDR3 is 16 residues. Germline values: CDR1 LNHNV, CDR2 YYDKDF (reference sequence). Here the CDR3 reads CATSTFLGGGDQPQHF. CDR3 nucleotides: TGTGCCACCAGCACCTTTCTAGGAGGGGGCGATCAGCCCCAGCATTTT. Full variable domain (outside the CDR3, taken from reference TRBV15 and TRBJ1-5): DAMVIQNPRYQVTQFGKPVTLSCSQTLNHNVMYWYQQKSSQAPKLLFHYYDKDFNNEADTPDNFQSRRPNTSFCFLDIRSPGLGDTAMYLCATSTFLGGGDQPQHFGDGTRLSIL.

The chain has TRBV7-2 and TRBJ1-1; D unresolved. The length of the CDR3 is 15 residues. The germline V gene has CDR1 SGHTA and CDR2 FQGNSA. V gave up 2 bases and J gave up 1 base, with 11 bases separating them. CDR3 loop: CASSLFFAENTEAFF. Written as DNA, the CDR3 is TGTGCCAGCAGCTTATTTTTTGCGGAGAACACTGAAGCTTTCTTT.

This clone was seen only once. This chain connects TRBV19 to TRBJ1-2; 7 positions match TRBD1. The CDR3 sequence is 16 residues long. J lost 3 bases, V lost 5 bases, and 12 bases had no gene match. The germline V gene has CDR1 LNHDA and CDR2 SQIVND (reference sequence). CDR3 amino acids: CASSGTVGLYHYGYTF. DNA for the CDR3: TGTGCCAGTAGTGGGACAGTCGGGCTTTATCACTATGGCTACACCTTC.

The chain employs TRBV19 and TRBJ1-5; D not certain. There are 15 residues in the CDR3. The V gene lost 3 bases and the J gene lost 2 bases, with 11 bases spanning the gap. CDR1 and CDR2 from the germline V gene are LNHDA and SQIVND (reference sequence). The CDR3 DNA is TGTGCCAGTAGTATCGACGGCGCGGGCAATCAGCCCCAGCATTTT. The encoded protein is CASSIDGAGNQPQHF.

The gene calls are TRBV2 and TRBJ2-4; the D gene is possibly TRBD1 (5 bases). Germline assignment: CDR1 SNHLY and CDR2 FYNNEI. This CDR3 is 17 amino acids long. The V end was cut by 6 bases, the J end by 0 bases, with 18 bases between. The CDR3 bases are TGTGCCAGCAGACCAAAGGTACAGGCCTTAGCCAAAAACATTCAGTACTTC. It yields the protein CASRPKVQALAKNIQYF.

A single count supports this clone. The rearrangement links TRBV7-2 to TRBJ2-7; 10 bases agree with TRBD2. The trim removed 2 bases at V and 1 base at J, leaving 2 bases unmatched. The CDR3 is 15 amino acids. Germline V gene sequence: CDR1 SGHTA, CDR2 FQGNSA. The CDR3 reads CASSLSSGSSYEQYF. DNA of the CDR3: TGTGCCAGCAGCTTATCTAGCGGGAGTTCCTACGAGCAGTACTTC.

The CDR3 DNA follows: TGTGCCAGTAGCGCGGACAGGGGGCCCATAGACGAGCAGTACTTC. It encodes CASSADRGPIDEQYF. The V gene is TRBV19, the J gene TRBJ2-7; 11 positions match TRBD1. The germline gives CDR1 LNHDA, CDR2 SQIVND (reference sequence). The CDR3 loop spans 15 amino acids. V trimming: 6 bases; J trimming: 5 bases; junction bases outside the gene matches: 9.

V is TRBV7-9 and J is TRBJ2-5; TRBD2 might be the D (5 bases). The germline CDR1 and CDR2 sequences are SEHNR and FQNEAQ (reference sequence). The V and J ends lost 7 bases and 4 bases respectively, with 19 bases between them. The CDR3 loop spans 15 amino acids. CDR3 sequence reads: CASTSGSGTVETQYF. The CDR3 region has the DNA TGTGCCAGCACGAGCGGATCGGGAACTGTAGAGACCCAGTACTTC.

This clone was recorded a few times. The V gene is TRBV18, the J gene TRBJ2-7; 12 bases are a match to TRBD1. This CDR3 region has 15 residues. V lost 6 bases, J lost 4 bases, and 7 bases stayed unmatched. Germline V gene sequence: CDR1 KGHSH, CDR2 LQKENI. CDR3 sequence reads: CASSHRDRGHYEQYF. The CDR3 DNA follows: TGTGCCAGCTCTCACCGGGACAGGGGGCATTACGAGCAGTACTTC.

The V gene is TRBV6-1, the J gene TRBJ2-7, with 11 bases fitting TRBD2. The CDR3 loop spans 13 amino acids. V shed 10 bases and J 6 bases; nucleotides not matched to a gene: 8. Germline CDR1 reads MNHNS; CDR2 reads SASEGT. CDR3 nucleotide sequence: TGTGCCACGTGGGAACTAGCGGGAGCCGAGCAGTACTTC. Amino acid sequence: CATWELAGAEQYF.

The chain recombines TRBV18 with TRBJ2-3, with TRBD1 matching over 10 bases. This CDR3 has 15 amino acids. J lost 3 bases, V lost 0 bases, and 0 bases had no gene match. The germline V gene encodes CDR1 KGHSH and CDR2 LQKENI. The CDR3 bases are TGTGCCAGCTCACCACCGGGACAGGGGACAGATACGCAGTATTTT. Encoded protein: CASSPPGQGTDTQYF. The complete variable domain, with remaining parts taken from reference TRBV18 and TRBJ2-3, reads NAGVMQNPRHLVRRRGQEARLRCSPMKGHSHVYWYRQLPEEGLKFMVYLQKENIIDESGMPKERFSAEFPKEGPSILRIQQVVRGDSAAYFCASSPPGQGTDTQYFGPGTRLTVL.

V usage is TRBV6-1 and J usage is TRBJ2-1, with D hard to call. This CDR3 comprises 13 residues. Germline-derived CDR1 and CDR2 are MNHNS and SASEGT. Between the trimmed V and J ends, which lost 6 bases and 9 bases, there was a span of 15 bases. Here the CDR3 DNA reads TGTGCCAGCAGACCTAATGGGCGCCCTGAGCAGTTCTTC. It is translated as CASRPNGRPEQFF.

This clone has a single count. The chain uses TRBV7-2 and TRBJ2-3, with D possibly TRBD2 on 6 matching bases. The CDR3 length is 16 residues. Germline V gene sequence: CDR1 SGHTA, CDR2 FQGNSA. Trimming left V 0 bases short and J 0 bases short, with 10 bases between. The CDR3 DNA is TGTGCCAGCAGCTTAGCCCTGGGACTGAGCACAGATACGCAGTATTTT. Translation gives CASSLALGLSTDTQYF.

V gene TRBV7-6 combines with J gene TRBJ2-7; TRBD1 aligns across 7 bases. V shed 5 bases, J shed 3 bases, and the junction held 13 bases outside the gene matches. CDR3 length: 16 residues. Per germline, CDR1 SGHVS and CDR2 FNYEAQ. CDR3 residues: CASSPLTGTADYEQYF. Written as DNA, the CDR3 is TGTGCCAGCAGCCCCCTAACCGGGACAGCAGACTACGAGCAGTACTTC.

In this sample, this clone turned up a few times. The CDR3 region has the DNA TGTGCCAGCAGCTTGGGACAGGGAACTGAAGCTTTCTTT. As protein: CASSLGQGTEAFF. V is TRBV11-2 and J is TRBJ1-1, with 9 bases fitting TRBD1. J was trimmed by 5 bases and V by 3 bases; bases with no gene match: 1. CDR1 and CDR2 from the germline V gene are SGHAT and FQNNGV. The CDR3 has 13 residues.

V usage is TRBV27 and J usage is TRBJ2-7; tentatively, D is TRBD2 (7 bases). CDR3 length: 18 residues. CDR1 is MNHEY and CDR2 is SMNVEV in the germline V gene (reference sequence). Trimming cost V 1 base and J 0 bases, with 19 bases left between them. In DNA form, the CDR3 reads TGTGCCAGCAGTTTATTCCCCTTGGAGGGGGGGAGCTCCTACGAGCAGTACTTC. Translated, it gives CASSLFPLEGGSSYEQYF.

The V gene is TRBV5-6, the J gene TRBJ1-5; TRBD1 aligns across 7 bases. CDR3 length equals 15 residues. Germline V gene sequence: CDR1 SGHDT, CDR2 YYEEEE. J gave up 6 bases and V 4 bases, and 10 bases lay outside the gene matches. The CDR3 here is CASSRGQLSGQPQHF. The DNA of the CDR3 is TGTGCCAGCAGCCGGGGACAGCTATCGGGTCAGCCCCAGCATTTT. The full variable domain, with the rest looked up from reference TRBV5-6 and TRBJ1-5, is DAGVTQSPTHLIKTRGQQVTLRCSPKSGHDTVSWYQQALGQGPQFIFQYYEEEERQRGNFPDRFSGHQFPNYSSELNVNALLLGDSALYLCASSRGQLSGQPQHFGDGTRLSIL.

J is TRBJ1-2 and V is TRBV29-1; 8 nucleotides align to TRBD1. The CDR3 has 12 amino acids. Looked up from germline, CDR1 is SQVTM and CDR2 is ANQGSEA. The V gene end was trimmed by 4 bases and the J gene end by 6 bases; junction bases not matched to a gene: 4. The CDR3 protein is CSVAGQGNGYTF. The CDR3 region has the DNA TGCAGCGTTGCAGGACAGGGCAATGGCTACACCTTC.

The gene calls are TRBV6-6 and TRBJ2-7, with D perhaps TRBD2 (6 bases). Per the germline V gene, CDR1 is MNHNY and CDR2 is SVGAGI (reference sequence). The CDR3 covers 12 residues. V lost 6 bases and J 6 bases, leaving 12 bases between the germline ends. CDR3 loop: CASSLTGGEQYF. The CDR3 region has the DNA TGTGCCAGCAGCCTAACCGGGGGCGAGCAGTACTTC.

The CDR3 loop reads CASSSGGRYNEQFF. CDR3 DNA sequence: TGTGCCAGTAGTTCGGGAGGAAGATACAATGAGCAGTTCTTC. The V and J genes are TRBV19 and TRBJ2-1; TRBD2 agrees at 7 bases. The CDR3 has 14 amino acids. J lost 4 bases, V lost 5 bases, and 5 bases had no gene match. The germline V gene encodes CDR1 LNHDA and CDR2 SQIVND (reference sequence).